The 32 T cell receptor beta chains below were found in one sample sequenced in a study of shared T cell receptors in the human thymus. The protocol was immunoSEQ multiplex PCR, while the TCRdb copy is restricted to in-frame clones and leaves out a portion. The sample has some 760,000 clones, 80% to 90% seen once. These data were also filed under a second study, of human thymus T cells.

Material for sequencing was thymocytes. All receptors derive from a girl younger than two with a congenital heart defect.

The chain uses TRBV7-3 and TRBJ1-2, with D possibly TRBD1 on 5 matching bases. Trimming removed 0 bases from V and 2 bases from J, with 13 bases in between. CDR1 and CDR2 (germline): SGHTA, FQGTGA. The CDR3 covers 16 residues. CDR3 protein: CASSLTGPGGNYGYTF. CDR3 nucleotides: TGTGCCAGCAGCTTAACGGGGCCGGGGGGGAACTATGGCTACACCTTC.

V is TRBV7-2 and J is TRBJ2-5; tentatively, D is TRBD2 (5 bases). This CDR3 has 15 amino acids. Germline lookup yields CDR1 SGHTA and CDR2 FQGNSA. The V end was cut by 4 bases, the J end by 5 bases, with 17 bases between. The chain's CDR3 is CASSSVGLPGETQYF. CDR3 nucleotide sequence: TGTGCCAGCAGCTCCGTTGGGTTACCGGGGGAGACCCAGTACTTC.

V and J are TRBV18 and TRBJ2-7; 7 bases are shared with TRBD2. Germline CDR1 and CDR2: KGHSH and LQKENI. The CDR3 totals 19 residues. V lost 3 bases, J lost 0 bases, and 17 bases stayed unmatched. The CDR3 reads CASSPGGVPGILGSYEQYF. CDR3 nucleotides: TGTGCCAGCTCACCGGGAGGGGTCCCAGGGATTCTTGGCTCCTACGAGCAGTACTTC.

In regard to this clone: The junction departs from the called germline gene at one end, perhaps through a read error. The CDR3 region is CAISARDSQEAQYF. Here the CDR3 DNA reads TGTGCCATCAGTGCCCGGGACAGCCAAGAGGCCCAGTACTTC. The V gene is TRBV10-3, the J gene TRBJ2-5; 7 nucleotides align to TRBD1. CDR1 is ENHRY, CDR2 SYGVKD, per germline. The CDR3 is 14 amino acids.

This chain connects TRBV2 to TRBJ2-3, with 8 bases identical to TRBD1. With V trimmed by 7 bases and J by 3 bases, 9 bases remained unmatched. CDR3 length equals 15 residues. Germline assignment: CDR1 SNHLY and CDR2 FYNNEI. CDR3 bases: TGTGCCAGCAAGCAGACAGGGGAAATGACAGATACGCAGTATTTT. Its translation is CASKQTGEMTDTQYF.

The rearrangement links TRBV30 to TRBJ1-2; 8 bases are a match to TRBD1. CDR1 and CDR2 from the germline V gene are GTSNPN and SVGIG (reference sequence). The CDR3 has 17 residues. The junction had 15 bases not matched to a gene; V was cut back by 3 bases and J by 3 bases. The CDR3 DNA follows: TGTGCCTGGAGGGGAAGGGTGGGACAGGCAATGGACTATGGCTACACCTTC. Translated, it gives CAWRGRVGQAMDYGYTF.

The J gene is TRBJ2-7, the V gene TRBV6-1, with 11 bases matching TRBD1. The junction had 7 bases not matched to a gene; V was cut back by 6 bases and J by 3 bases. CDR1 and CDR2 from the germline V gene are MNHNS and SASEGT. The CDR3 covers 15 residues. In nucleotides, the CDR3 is TGTGCCAGCAGGGGCCGGGACAGGGGGGGCTACGAGCAGTACTTC. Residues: CASRGRDRGGYEQYF.

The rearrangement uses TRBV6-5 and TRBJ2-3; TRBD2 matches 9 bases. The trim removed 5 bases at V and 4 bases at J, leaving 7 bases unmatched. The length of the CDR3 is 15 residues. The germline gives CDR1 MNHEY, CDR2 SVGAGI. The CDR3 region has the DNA TGTGCCAGCAGTAGTAACGGGACTAGCCCAGATACGCAGTATTTT. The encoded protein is CASSSNGTSPDTQYF.

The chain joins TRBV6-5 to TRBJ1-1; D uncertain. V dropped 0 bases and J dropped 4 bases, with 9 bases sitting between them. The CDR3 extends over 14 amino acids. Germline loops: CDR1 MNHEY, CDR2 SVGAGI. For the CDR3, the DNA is TGTGCCAGCAGTTACTCGCAGAGGAGCACTGAAGCTTTCTTT. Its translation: CASSYSQRSTEAFF.

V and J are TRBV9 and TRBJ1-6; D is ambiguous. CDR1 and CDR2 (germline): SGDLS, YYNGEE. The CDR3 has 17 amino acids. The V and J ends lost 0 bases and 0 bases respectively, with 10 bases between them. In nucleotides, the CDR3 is TGTGCCAGCAGCGTAGCGGGCACTAGCTCCTATAATTCACCCCTCCACTTT. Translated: CASSVAGTSSYNSPLHF.

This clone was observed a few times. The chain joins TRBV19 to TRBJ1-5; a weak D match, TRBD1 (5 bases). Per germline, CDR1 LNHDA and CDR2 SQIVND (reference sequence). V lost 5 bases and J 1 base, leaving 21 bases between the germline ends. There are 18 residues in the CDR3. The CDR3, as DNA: TGTGCCAGTAGTTCTCGGAATCCGGACACAGGAAGCAATCAGCCCCAGCATTTT. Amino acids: CASSSRNPDTGSNQPQHF.

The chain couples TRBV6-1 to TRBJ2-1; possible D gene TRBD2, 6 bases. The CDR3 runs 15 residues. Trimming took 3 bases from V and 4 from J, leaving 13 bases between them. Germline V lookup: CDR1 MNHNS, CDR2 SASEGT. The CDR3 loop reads CASSDVWRGYNEQFF. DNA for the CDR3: TGTGCCAGCAGTGATGTCTGGCGGGGATACAATGAGCAGTTCTTC.

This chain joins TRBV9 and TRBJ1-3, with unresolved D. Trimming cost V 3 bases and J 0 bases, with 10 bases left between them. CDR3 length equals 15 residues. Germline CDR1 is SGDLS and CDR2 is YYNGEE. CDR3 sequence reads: CASSGHSLSGNTIYF. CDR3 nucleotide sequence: TGTGCCAGCAGCGGGCACAGCCTCTCTGGAAACACCATATATTTT. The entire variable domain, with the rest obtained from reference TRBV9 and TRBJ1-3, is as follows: DSGVTQTPKHLITATGQRVTLRCSPRSGDLSVYWYQQSLDQGLQFLIQYYNGEERAKGNILERFSAQQFPDLHSELNLSSLELGDSALYFCASSGHSLSGNTIYFGEGSWLTVV.

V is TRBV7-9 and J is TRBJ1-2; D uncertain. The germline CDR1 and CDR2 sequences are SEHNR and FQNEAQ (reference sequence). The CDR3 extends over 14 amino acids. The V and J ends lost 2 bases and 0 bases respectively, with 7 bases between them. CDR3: CASSLFPSNYGYTF. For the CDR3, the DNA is TGTGCCAGCAGCTTATTTCCTTCTAACTATGGCTACACCTTC.

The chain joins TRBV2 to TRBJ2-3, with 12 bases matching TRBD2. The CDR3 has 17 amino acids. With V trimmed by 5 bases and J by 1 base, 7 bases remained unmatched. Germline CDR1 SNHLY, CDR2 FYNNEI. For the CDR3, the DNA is TGTGCCAGCAGTTCGCCGAGACTAGCGGGGGGCACAGATACGCAGTATTTT. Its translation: CASSSPRLAGGTDTQYF.

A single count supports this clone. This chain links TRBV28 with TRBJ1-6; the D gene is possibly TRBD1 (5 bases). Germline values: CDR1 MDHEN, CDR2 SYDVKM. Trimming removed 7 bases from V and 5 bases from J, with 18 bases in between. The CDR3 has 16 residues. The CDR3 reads CASTRGRALNNSPLHF. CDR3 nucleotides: TGTGCCAGCACCCGCGGCAGGGCGTTAAATAATTCACCCCTCCACTTT.

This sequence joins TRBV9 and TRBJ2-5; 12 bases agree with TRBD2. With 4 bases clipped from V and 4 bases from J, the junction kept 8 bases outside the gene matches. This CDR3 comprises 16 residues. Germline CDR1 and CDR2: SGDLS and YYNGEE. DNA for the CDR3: TGTGCCAGCAGCTATACGACTAGCGGGGGTATAGAGACCCAGTACTTC. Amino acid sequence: CASSYTTSGGIETQYF.

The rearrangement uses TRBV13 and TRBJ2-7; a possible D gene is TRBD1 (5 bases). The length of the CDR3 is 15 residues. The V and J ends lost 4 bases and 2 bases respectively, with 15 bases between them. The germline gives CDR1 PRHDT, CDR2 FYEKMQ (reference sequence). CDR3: CASSWKQVPAYEQYF. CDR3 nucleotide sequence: TGTGCCAGCAGCTGGAAACAGGTTCCCGCCTACGAGCAGTACTTC.

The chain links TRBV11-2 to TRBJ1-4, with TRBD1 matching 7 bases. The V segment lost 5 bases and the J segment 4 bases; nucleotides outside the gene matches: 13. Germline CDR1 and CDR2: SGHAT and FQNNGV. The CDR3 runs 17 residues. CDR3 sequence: CASSPHEGGTDNEKLFF. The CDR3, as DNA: TGTGCCAGCAGCCCACACGAGGGCGGGACAGATAATGAAAAACTGTTTTTT.

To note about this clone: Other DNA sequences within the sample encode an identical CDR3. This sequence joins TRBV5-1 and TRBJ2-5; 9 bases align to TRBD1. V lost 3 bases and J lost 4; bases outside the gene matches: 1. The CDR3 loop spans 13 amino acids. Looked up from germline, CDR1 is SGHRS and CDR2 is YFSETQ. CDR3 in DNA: TGCGCCAGCAGCTCGGACAGGGGAGAGACCCAGTACTTC. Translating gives CASSSDRGETQYF.

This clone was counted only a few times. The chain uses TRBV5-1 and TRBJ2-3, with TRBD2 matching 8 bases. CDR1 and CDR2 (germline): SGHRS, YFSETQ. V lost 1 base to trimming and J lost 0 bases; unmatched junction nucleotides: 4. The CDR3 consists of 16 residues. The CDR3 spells CASSLFSGTSTDTQYF. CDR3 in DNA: TGCGCCAGCAGCTTGTTTAGCGGGACTAGCACAGATACGCAGTATTTT. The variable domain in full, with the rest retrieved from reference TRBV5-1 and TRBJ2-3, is KAGVTQTPRYLIKTRGQQVTLSCSPISGHRSVSWYQQTPGQGLQFLFEYFSETQRNKGNFPGRFSGRQFSNSRSEMNVSTLELGDSALYLCASSLFSGTSTDTQYFGPGTRLTVL.

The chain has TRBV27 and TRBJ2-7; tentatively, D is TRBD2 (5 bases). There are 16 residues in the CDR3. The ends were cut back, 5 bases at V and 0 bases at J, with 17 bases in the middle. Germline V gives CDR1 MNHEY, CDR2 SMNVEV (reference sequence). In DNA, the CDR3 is TGTGCCAGCAGTCCGAGAGGGCGAACAAGCTCCTACGAGCAGTACTTC. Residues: CASSPRGRTSSYEQYF.

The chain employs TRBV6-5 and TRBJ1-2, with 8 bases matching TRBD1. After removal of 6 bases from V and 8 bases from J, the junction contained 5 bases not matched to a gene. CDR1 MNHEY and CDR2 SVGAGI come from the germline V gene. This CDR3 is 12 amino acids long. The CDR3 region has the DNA TGTGCCAGCAGGGAGGACAGGGACGGCTACACCTTC. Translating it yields CASREDRDGYTF.

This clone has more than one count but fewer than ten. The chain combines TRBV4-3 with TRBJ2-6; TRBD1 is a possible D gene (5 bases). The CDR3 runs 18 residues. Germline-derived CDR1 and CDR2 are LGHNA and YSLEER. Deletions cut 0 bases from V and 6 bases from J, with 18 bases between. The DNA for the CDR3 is TGCGCCAGCAGCCAAGACTGTGTGGGGCTCACCGAGGCCAACGTCCTGACTTTC. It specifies CASSQDCVGLTEANVLTF.

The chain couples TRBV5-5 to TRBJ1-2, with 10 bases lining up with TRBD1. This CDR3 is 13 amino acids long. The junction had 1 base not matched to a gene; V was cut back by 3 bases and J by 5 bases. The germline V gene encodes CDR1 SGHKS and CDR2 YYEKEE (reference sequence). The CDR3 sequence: CASSWDRGYGYTF. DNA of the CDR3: TGTGCCAGCAGCTGGGACAGGGGATATGGCTACACCTTC.

The CDR3 DNA follows: TGTGCCAGCCCCGGCGGGCGGAGGATTCGAGAGACCCAGTACTTC. Protein: CASPGGRRIRETQYF. The chain joins TRBV18 to TRBJ2-5; D may be TRBD2 (5 bases). Trimming stripped 8 bases from V and 4 bases from J, with 20 bases between. The germline V gene has CDR1 KGHSH and CDR2 LQKENI. The CDR3 is 15 residues long.

CDR3: CASSPTTGSGNTIYF. DNA of the CDR3: TGTGCCAGCAGCCCCACGACAGGGTCTGGAAACACCATATATTTT. The rearrangement joins TRBV5-6 to TRBJ1-3; TRBD1 matches at 7 bases. There are 15 residues in the CDR3. Germline V lookup: CDR1 SGHDT, CDR2 YYEEEE. The V gene end was trimmed by 4 bases and the J gene end by 1 base; junction bases not matched to a gene: 5.

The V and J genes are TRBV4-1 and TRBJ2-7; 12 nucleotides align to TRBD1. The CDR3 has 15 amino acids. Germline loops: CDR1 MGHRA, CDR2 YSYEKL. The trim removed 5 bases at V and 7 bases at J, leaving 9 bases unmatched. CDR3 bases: TGCGCCAGCAGCGGGACAGGGGGCGCCGTGGGAGAGCAGTACTTC. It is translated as CASSGTGGAVGEQYF.

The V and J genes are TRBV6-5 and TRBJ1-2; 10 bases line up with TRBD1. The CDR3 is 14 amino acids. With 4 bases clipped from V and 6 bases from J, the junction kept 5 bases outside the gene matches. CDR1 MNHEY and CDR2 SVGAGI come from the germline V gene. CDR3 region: CASSLGQGHNGYTF. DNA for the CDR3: TGTGCCAGCAGTTTGGGACAGGGGCATAATGGCTACACCTTC.

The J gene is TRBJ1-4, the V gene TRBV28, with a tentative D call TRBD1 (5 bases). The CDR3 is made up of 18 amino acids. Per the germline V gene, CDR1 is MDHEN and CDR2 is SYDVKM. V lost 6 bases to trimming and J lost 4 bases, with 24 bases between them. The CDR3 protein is CASSLRSGQATINEKLFF. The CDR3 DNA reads TGTGCCAGCAGCCTACGTTCTGGACAAGCTACTATTAATGAAAAACTGTTTTTT.

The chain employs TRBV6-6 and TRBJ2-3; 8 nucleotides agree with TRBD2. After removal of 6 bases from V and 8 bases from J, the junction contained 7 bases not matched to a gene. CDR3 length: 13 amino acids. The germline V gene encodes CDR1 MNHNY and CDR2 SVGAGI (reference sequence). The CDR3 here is CASSDPGRGTQYF. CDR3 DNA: TGTGCCAGCAGCGACCCCGGGAGGGGTACGCAGTATTTT.

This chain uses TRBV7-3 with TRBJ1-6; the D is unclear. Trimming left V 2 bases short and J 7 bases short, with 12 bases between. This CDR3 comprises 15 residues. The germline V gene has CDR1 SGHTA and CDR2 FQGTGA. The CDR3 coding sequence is TGTGCCAGCAGCTTATTCGGGAAGGGAAATTCACCCCTCCACTTT. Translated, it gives CASSLFGKGNSPLHF.